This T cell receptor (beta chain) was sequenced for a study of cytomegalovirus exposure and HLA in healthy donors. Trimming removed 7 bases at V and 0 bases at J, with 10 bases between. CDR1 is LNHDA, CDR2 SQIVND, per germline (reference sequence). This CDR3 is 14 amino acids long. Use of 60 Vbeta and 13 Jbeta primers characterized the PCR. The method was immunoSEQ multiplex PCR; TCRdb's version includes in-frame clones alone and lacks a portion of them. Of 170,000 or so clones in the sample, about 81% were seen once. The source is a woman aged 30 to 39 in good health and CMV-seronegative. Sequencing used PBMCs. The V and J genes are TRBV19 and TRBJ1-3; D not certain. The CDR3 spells CASTSSGSGNTIYF. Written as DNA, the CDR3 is TGTGCCAGTACCTCCTCGGGCTCTGGAAACACCATATATTTT.